The clone carrying this TCR beta chain has only a few counts. This record comes from a study of patients and donors after allogeneic stem cell transplantation. TCRdb re-called the RT-PCR reads with MiXCR, one entry per CDR3 protein. Found here are about a million distinct CDR3 sequences, over 15% of them singletons; the top ten hold 5% to 6.5%. V was cut by 2 bases and J by 7 bases, with 13 bases left in between. The CDR3 sequence is 13 residues long. The V gene's germline CDR1 is GTSNPN and CDR2 SVGIG (reference sequence). The rearrangement links TRBV30 to TRBJ2-3, with D hard to call. Specimen: blood, either unsorted or a sorted T cell fraction (not recorded which). The sequence derives from a human donor who was either an allogeneic HSCT recipient or a stem cell or donor lymphocyte infusion donor (not recorded which). It is not recorded whose cells these are; they may come from a transplant donor. CDR3 protein: CAWSTANGNTQYF. The DNA for the CDR3 is TGTGCCTGGAGTACCGCCAACGGAAATACGCAGTATTTT.